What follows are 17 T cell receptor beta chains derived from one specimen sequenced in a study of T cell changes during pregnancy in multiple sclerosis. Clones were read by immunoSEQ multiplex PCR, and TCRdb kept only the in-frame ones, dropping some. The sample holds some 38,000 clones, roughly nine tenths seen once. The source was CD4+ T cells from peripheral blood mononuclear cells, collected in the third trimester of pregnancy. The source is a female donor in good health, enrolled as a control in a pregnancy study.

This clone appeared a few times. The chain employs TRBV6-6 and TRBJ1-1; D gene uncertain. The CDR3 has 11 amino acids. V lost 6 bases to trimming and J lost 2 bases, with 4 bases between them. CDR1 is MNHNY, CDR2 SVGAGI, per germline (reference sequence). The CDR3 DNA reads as TGTGCCAGCAGCCATAACACTGAAGCTTTCTTT. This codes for CASSHNTEAFF.

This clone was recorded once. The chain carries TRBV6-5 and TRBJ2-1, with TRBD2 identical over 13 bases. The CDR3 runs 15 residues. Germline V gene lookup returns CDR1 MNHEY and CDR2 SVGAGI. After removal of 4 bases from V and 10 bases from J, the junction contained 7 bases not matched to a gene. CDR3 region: CASSSILAGGGEQFF. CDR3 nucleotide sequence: TGTGCCAGCAGTTCCATACTAGCGGGGGGGGGAGAGCAGTTCTTC.

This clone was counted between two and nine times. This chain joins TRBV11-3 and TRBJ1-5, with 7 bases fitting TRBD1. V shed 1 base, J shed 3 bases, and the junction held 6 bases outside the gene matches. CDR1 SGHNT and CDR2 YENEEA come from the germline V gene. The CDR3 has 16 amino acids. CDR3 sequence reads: CASSLGQGENNQPQHF. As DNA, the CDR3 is TGTGCCAGCAGCTTAGGGCAGGGGGAGAACAATCAGCCCCAGCATTTT.

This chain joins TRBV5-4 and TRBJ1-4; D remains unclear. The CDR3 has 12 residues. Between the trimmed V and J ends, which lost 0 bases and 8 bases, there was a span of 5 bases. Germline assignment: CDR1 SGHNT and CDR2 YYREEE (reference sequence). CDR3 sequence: CASSLDSEKLFF. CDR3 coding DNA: TGTGCCAGCAGCTTGGACAGCGAAAAACTGTTTTTT.

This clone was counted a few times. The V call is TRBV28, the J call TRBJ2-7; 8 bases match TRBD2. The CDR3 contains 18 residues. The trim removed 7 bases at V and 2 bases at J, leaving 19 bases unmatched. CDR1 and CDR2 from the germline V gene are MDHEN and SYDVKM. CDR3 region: CASIRMGWGREAPYEQYF. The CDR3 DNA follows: TGTGCCAGCATTCGAATGGGGTGGGGGCGGGAGGCCCCCTACGAGCAGTACTTC.

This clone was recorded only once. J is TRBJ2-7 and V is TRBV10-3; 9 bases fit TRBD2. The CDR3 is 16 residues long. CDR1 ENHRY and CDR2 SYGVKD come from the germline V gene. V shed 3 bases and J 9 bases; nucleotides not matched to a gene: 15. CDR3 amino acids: CAISDPSGGPSLGQYF. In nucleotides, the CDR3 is TGTGCCATCAGTGATCCGAGCGGGGGGCCTTCCCTAGGGCAGTACTTC.

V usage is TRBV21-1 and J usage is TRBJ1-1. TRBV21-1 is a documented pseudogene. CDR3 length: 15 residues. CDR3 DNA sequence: TGTGCCAGCAGCAAAGGGGAGGCCATGAACACTGAAGCTTTCTTT. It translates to CASSKGEAMNTEAFF.

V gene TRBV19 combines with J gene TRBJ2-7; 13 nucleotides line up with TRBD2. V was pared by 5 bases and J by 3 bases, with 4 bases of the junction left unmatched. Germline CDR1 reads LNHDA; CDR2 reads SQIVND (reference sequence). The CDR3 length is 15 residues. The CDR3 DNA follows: TGTGCCAGTAGTGCCGGACTAGCGGGAGTCTACGAGCAGTACTTC. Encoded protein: CASSAGLAGVYEQYF.

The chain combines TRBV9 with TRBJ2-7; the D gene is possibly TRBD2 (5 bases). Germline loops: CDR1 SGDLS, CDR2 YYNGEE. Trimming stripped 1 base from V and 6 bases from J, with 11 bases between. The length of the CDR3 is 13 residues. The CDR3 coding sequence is TGTGCCAGCAGCGTATCGAGGGCCGGCGAGCAGTACTTC. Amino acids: CASSVSRAGEQYF.

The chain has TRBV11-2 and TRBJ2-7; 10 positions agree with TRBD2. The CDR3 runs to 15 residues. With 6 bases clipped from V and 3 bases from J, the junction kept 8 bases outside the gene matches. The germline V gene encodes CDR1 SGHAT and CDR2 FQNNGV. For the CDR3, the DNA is TGTGCCAGCAGTCGCGTACCTAGCGGGAGCTACGAGCAGTACTTC. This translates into CASSRVPSGSYEQYF.

The CDR3 loop reads CASSRDRGREQYF. For the CDR3, the DNA is TGTGCCAGTAGCCGGGACAGGGGGCGCGAGCAGTACTTC. The chain uses TRBV19 and TRBJ2-7; TRBD1 aligns across 12 bases. Germline loops: CDR1 LNHDA, CDR2 SQIVND (reference sequence). With V trimmed by 6 bases and J by 6 bases, 3 bases remained unmatched. CDR3 length: 13 residues.

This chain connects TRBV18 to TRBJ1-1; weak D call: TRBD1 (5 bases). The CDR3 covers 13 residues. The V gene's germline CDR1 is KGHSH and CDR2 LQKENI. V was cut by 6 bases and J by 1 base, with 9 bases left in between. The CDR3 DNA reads TGTGCCAGCTCCTCGGGGGAGAACACTGAAGCTTTCTTT. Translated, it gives CASSSGENTEAFF.

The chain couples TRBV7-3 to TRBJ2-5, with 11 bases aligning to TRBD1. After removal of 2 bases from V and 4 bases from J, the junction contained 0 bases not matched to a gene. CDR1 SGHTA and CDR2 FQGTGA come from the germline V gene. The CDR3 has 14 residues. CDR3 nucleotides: TGTGCCAGCAGCTTAGGACAGGGGGCAGAGACCCAGTACTTC. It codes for CASSLGQGAETQYF.

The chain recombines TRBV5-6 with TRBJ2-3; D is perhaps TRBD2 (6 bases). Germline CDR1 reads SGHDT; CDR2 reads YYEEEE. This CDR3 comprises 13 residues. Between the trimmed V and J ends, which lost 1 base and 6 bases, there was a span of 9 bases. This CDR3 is CASSLRGGDTQYF. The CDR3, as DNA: TGTGCCAGCAGCTTGAGGGGAGGTGATACGCAGTATTTT.

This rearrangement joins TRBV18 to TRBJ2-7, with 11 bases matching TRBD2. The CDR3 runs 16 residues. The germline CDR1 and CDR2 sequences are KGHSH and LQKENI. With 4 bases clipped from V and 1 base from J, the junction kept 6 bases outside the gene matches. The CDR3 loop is CASSRITSGGSYEQYF. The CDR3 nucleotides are TGTGCCAGCTCACGGATCACTAGCGGGGGATCCTACGAGCAGTACTTC. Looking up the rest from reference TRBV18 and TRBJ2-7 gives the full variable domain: NAGVMQNPRHLVRRRGQEARLRCSPMKGHSHVYWYRQLPEEGLKFMVYLQKENIIDESGMPKERFSAEFPKEGPSILRIQQVVRGDSAAYFCASSRITSGGSYEQYFGPGTRLTVT.

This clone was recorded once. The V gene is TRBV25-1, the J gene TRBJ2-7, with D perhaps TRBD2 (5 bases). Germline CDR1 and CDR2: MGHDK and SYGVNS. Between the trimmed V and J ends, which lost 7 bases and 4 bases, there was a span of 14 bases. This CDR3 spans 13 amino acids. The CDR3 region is CASMDSNRYEQYF. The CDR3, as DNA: TGTGCCAGCATGGACTCCAACCGGTACGAGCAGTACTTC.

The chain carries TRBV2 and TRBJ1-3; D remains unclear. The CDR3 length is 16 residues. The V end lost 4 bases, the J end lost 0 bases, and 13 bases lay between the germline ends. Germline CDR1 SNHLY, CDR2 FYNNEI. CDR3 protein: CASSVEGLSSGNTIYF. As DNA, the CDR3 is TGTGCCAGCAGTGTCGAGGGCCTGAGCTCTGGAAACACCATATATTTT.